This T cell receptor beta chain was retrieved from a study of T cells in Graves' hyperthyroidism and ophthalmopathy. This clonotype was recorded at least ten times. Its antigen is as yet unknown. Amplified TCR beta CDR3 regions derived from RNA transcripts. HTBI primers drove first-round RT-PCR of the TCR CDR3. TCRdb fed the multiplex PCR reads into MiXCR, producing one record per CDR3 protein. The sample yields about 320,000 distinct CDR3 sequences, roughly 15% seen once. Study findings and constraints: Researchers found most expanded thyroid clonotypes above 0.001 in blood as well.

Germline-derived CDR1 and CDR2 are LGHDT and YNNKEL (reference sequence). V shed 0 bases and J shed 7 bases, with 6 bases lying between them. The CDR3 consists of 12 residues. The clonotype comes from a man aged 30-40 years with Graves' hyperthyroidism. Sequencing was performed on blood. The chain recombines TRBV3-1 with TRBJ1-2; D gene unclear. The CDR3 sequence is CASSQEGTGYTF. The DNA of the CDR3 is TGTGCCAGCAGCCAAGAAGGAACTGGCTACACCTTC.